Sequencing of this T cell receptor beta chain was carried out in a study of blood T cell repertoires in COVID-19. The ends lost 7 bases at V and 5 bases at J; junction bases unmatched: 9. The CDR3 has 14 amino acids. Germline V gene sequence: CDR1 SGHTS, CDR2 YDEGEE. Using immunoSEQ multiplex PCR, the repertoire was profiled, and TCRdb retains in-frame clones only, with some absent. The table includes some 290,000 clones, more than 90% detected once. The study recruited people aged roughly 18 to 100 years across roughly 25 US areas. The chain couples TRBV5-8 to TRBJ2-5, with 9 bases aligning to TRBD2. The sample consisted of PBMCs or T cells enriched from blood (not recorded which). The clonotype originates from a young woman who had been exposed to COVID-19. CDR3 coding DNA: TGTGCCAGCGTACTCCCGGGACTAGCCGAGACCCAGTACTTC. Translation: CASVLPGLAETQYF.